Reported below is one T cell receptor (beta chain). Its antigen is currently unknown. The data are from a study of blood T cells in healthy people across ages. General study findings and limits: The authors considered diversity estimates from one million T cells to be underestimates. Higher diversity and more naive CD4+ cells were features of long-lived donors, compared to aged donors.

CDR3 length equals 15 residues. Deletions cut 1 base from V and 5 bases from J, with 16 bases between. Germline CDR1 and CDR2: DFQATT and SNEGSKA (reference sequence). The second PCR ran roughly 7 to 12 cycles with a sample-barcoded 5' primer and J-beta primers. TCRdb itself ran the 5' RACE reads through MiXCR, one entry per CDR3 protein. The table lists 910,000 or so distinct CDR3 sequences, roughly 50% of them singletons, with about 22% in the top ten. Sequenced input: blood. This TCR was recovered from a woman aged 55 to 70 in good health. V and J are TRBV20-1 and TRBJ2-3; D possibly uses TRBD1 or TRBD2 (6 bases each). This CDR3 reads CSARVQGRRGDTQYF. The CDR3 DNA reads TGCAGTGCTAGAGTTCAGGGGAGGAGGGGAGATACGCAGTATTTT.